A selection of T cell receptor beta chains follows, all from one sample in a study of control samples from healthy donors and cancer patients. This table comes from immunoSEQ multiplex PCR, and its TCRdb copy is limited to in-frame clones, with some not included. The table records 120,000 or so clones, around 90% of them present only once. Sequences were obtained from blood. The source is a man in his forties or fifties in good health. Each CDR3 is given with its conserved first and last residue. D genes are given only for firm matches. A row's size may be missing; if present it is once, few, many or a size class.

length	V	size	D	J	CDR3	DNA
12	TRBV7-2	once	NA	TRBJ2-3	CASSLAWDTQYF	TGTGCCAGCAGCTTAGCTTGGGATACGCAGTATTTT
16	TRBV24-1	NA	NA	TRBJ2-5	CATSDYVGGPGETQYF	TGTGCCACCAGTGATTACGTGGGGGGGCCGGGGGAGACCCAGTACTTC
16	TRBV10-3	NA	TRBD2	TRBJ2-7	CAISESSSLAGGEQYF	TGTGCCATCAGTGAGTCGAGTTCACTAGCGGGGGGCGAGCAGTACTTC
14	TRBV19	NA	NA	TRBJ1-5	CASSILGINQPQHF	TGTGCCAGTAGTATTCTAGGGATCAATCAGCCCCAGCATTTT
14	TRBV20-1	NA	NA	TRBJ1-6	CSASPAGGNSPLHF	TGCAGTGCTAGTCCGGCAGGTGGGAATTCACCCCTCCACTTT
12	TRBV30	NA	NA	TRBJ1-2	CAWSPGGYGYTF	TGTGCCTGGAGCCCAGGCGGCTATGGCTACACCTTC
11	TRBV20-1	NA	NA	TRBJ2-7	CSASAQYEQYF	TGCAGTGCTAGCGCCCAATACGAGCAGTACTTC
13	TRBV19	NA	NA	TRBJ1-1	CASSIIGNTEAFF	TGTGCCAGTAGTATAATAGGGAACACTGAAGCTTTCTTT
16	TRBV20-1	once	NA	TRBJ2-7	CSASIRLGSGNYEQYF	TGCAGTGCTAGTATCCGTTTGGGTAGCGGAAACTACGAGCAGTACTTC
16	TRBV2	few	NA	TRBJ1-6	CASSERSHLSNSPLHF	TGTGCCAGCAGTGAAAGGAGTCACCTAAGTAATTCACCCCTCCACTTT
13	TRBV6-5	NA	NA	TRBJ2-3	CAIRGTSTDTQYF	TGTGCCATCAGGGGTACTAGCACAGATACGCAGTATTTT
12	TRBV7-2	NA	NA	TRBJ2-1	CASSFPYNEQFF	TGTGCCAGCAGCTTCCCCTACAATGAGCAGTTCTTC
15	TRBV5-4	once	NA	TRBJ1-5	CASTPEAGGGQPQHF	TGTGCCAGCACCCCGGAGGCGGGGGGTGGTCAGCCCCAGCATTTT
17	TRBV3-1/TRBV3-2	NA	TRBD2	TRBJ2-3	CASSRSYQRGGTDTQYF	TGTGCCAGCAGCCGCTCCTACCAGCGGGGGGGTACAGATACGCAGTATTTT
15	TRBV25-1	NA	NA	TRBJ1-1	CASSELARANTEAFF	TGTGCCAGCAGTGAATTGGCCAGAGCGAACACTGAAGCTTTCTTT
16	TRBV7-6	NA	NA	TRBJ2-5	CASSFLPGHSQETQYF	TGTGCCAGCAGCTTTCTCCCGGGACACAGTCAAGAGACCCAGTACTTC
14	TRBV7-3	NA	NA	TRBJ2-2	CASSLRGWAGELFF	TGTGCCAGCAGCTTACGGGGTTGGGCCGGGGAGCTGTTTTTT
17	TRBV25-1	NA	NA	TRBJ1-6	CASSEYSGFAYNSPLHF	TGTGCCAGCAGTGAATATAGCGGGTTTGCCTATAATTCACCCCTCCACTTT
18	TRBV7-9	NA	TRBD1	TRBJ1-2	CASSFEVTGGTSNYGYTF	TGTGCCAGCAGCTTCGAAGTAACAGGGGGAACTTCTAACTATGGCTACACCTTC
19	TRBV11-3	NA	NA	TRBJ2-3	CASSLARILISRPTDTQYF	TGTGCCAGCAGCTTAGCCCGGATCTTGATATCTAGACCAACAGATACGCAGTATTTT
15	TRBV6-5	NA	NA	TRBJ2-1	CASSYHRASYNEQFF	TGTGCCAGCAGTTACCACAGGGCGTCCTACAATGAGCAGTTCTTC
15	TRBV27	NA	NA	TRBJ1-5	CASSLWGGGNQPQHF	TGTGCCAGCAGTTTATGGGGGGGTGGCAATCAGCCCCAGCATTTT
14	TRBV9	NA	NA	TRBJ2-1	CASSARQAGREQFF	TGTGCCAGCAGCGCTCGACAGGCAGGGAGGGAGCAGTTCTTC
12	TRBV24-1	NA	NA	TRBJ1-2	CATSEQGYGYTF	TGTGCCACCAGTGAACAGGGCTATGGCTACACCTTC
15	TRBV11-3	NA	NA	TRBJ1-2	CASSLSGVNNYGYTF	TGTGCCAGCAGCTTGAGCGGGGTTAATAACTATGGCTACACCTTC
15	TRBV5-1	NA	NA	TRBJ2-7	CASSLADHSHAEQYF	TGCGCCAGCAGCTTGGCCGATCACAGTCATGCCGAGCAGTACTTC
13	TRBV6-6	NA	NA	TRBJ2-7	CATKQGGSYEQYF	TGTGCCACCAAGCAGGGGGGGAGCTACGAGCAGTACTTC
18	TRBV11-3	NA	TRBD2	TRBJ2-1	CASSLQWGDYSNHNEQFF	TGTGCCAGCAGCTTACAATGGGGGGACTACTCGAACCACAATGAGCAGTTCTTC
20	TRBV10-3	NA	TRBD2	TRBJ2-3	CAISDVWEAGGPFFTDTQYF	TGTGCCATCAGTGATGTTTGGGAAGCGGGGGGCCCTTTTTTCACAGATACGCAGTATTTT
14	TRBV4-3	NA	NA	TRBJ1-1	CASSQDRAVQLAFF	TGCGCCAGCAGCCAAGATAGAGCGGTACAACTGGCTTTCTTT
13	TRBV4-1	NA	TRBD1	TRBJ2-1	CASKDRGRVEQFF	TGCGCCAGCAAGGACAGGGGGAGGGTCGAGCAGTTCTTC
15	TRBV7-2	NA	NA	TRBJ2-7	CASSLGRGTSYEQYF	TGTGCCAGCAGCTTAGGTAGGGGGACTTCCTACGAGCAGTACTTC
14	TRBV12-5	NA	TRBD1	TRBJ1-2	CASGQWTGGYGYTF	TGTGCTAGTGGTCAATGGACAGGGGGCTATGGCTACACCTTC
16	TRBV7-6	NA	NA	TRBJ2-2	CASSRKTGKSVGELFF	TGTGCCAGCAGCCGTAAAACAGGGAAGTCGGTCGGGGAGCTGTTTTTT
18	TRBV7-2	NA	TRBD2	TRBJ2-5	CASSFPGLAGGSAETQYF	TGTGCCAGCAGCTTTCCGGGACTAGCCGGGGGTAGTGCGGAGACCCAGTACTTC
16	TRBV11-2	NA	NA	TRBJ1-6	CASSLVAGTTNSPLHF	TGTGCCAGCAGCTTAGTGGCAGGGACGACTAATTCACCCCTCCACTTT
14	TRBV7-8	few	TRBD1	TRBJ1-2	CASSQNRGQDGYTF	TGTGCCAGCAGCCAAAACAGGGGGCAAGATGGCTACACCTTC
15	TRBV11-3	NA	NA	TRBJ1-3	CASSLYSFSGNTIYF	TGTGCCAGCAGCTTATACTCGTTCTCTGGAAACACCATATATTTT
14	TRBV5-5	NA	NA	TRBJ2-6	CASSLAGGANVLTF	TGTGCCAGCAGCTTGGCGGGGGGGGCCAACGTCCTGACTTTC
15	TRBV7-9	NA	NA	TRBJ2-1	CASSFGGLNSYEQFF	TGTGCCAGCAGCTTCGGCGGGCTGAATTCGTATGAGCAGTTCTTC
12	TRBV12-3/TRBV12-4	NA	NA	TRBJ2-3	CASSLYIDTQYF	TGTGCCAGCAGTTTATATATAGATACGCAGTATTTT
13	TRBV10-3	NA	NA	TRBJ2-7	CAIRSSAGDEQYF	TGTGCCATCAGGTCAAGCGCCGGGGACGAGCAGTACTTC
16	TRBV7-9	NA	TRBD1	TRBJ1-5	CASSDGQGAGNQPQHF	TGTGCCAGCAGTGATGGACAGGGGGCAGGCAATCAGCCCCAGCATTTT
15	TRBV7-2	NA	NA	TRBJ2-7	CASSLEAGYSYEQYF	TGTGCCAGCAGCTTAGAGGCCGGCTACTCCTACGAGCAGTACTTC
12	TRBV12-3/TRBV12-4	NA	NA	TRBJ2-7	CASSYVNHEQYF	TGTGCCAGCAGCTACGTAAACCACGAGCAGTACTTC
14	TRBV30	NA	NA	TRBJ1-4	CAWSGTATNEKLFF	TGTGCCTGGAGTGGGACAGCAACTAATGAAAAACTGTTTTTT
11	TRBV2	NA	NA	TRBJ2-7	CASSERDRQYF	TGTGCCAGCAGTGAAAGGGACCGTCAGTACTTC
18	TRBV5-5	NA	TRBD1	TRBJ1-3	CASSLGPGQGSSGNTIYF	TGTGCCAGCAGCTTGGGTCCGGGACAGGGGTCCTCTGGAAACACCATATATTTT
14	TRBV7-3	few	NA	TRBJ2-5	CASSSDGIQKTQYF	TGTGCCAGCAGCTCGGACGGGATTCAGAAGACCCAGTACTTC